One T cell receptor beta chain is described in this entry. What antigen it recognizes has not been identified. No base-level quality is on record; no much larger clone is a single base apart. This entry is derived from a study of cytomegalovirus exposure and HLA in healthy donors (dated by TCRdb to about 2017). About the investigation overall: A later analysis indicated that the roughly 120 validation repertoires were generated on the platform also employed for the roughly 720 repertoires of the first cohort. In addition to the first cohort of 650 to 800 subjects, a separate validation cohort of over 90 different subjects was used. The aim of the study was to test whether cataloging public T cell receptors could identify signatures of past pathogen exposure. To predict cytomegalovirus infection status, the study combined high-throughput TCR immunosequencing, statistical association of individual TCRs with disease status, and machine learning.

Broad study findings and their caveats: All 120 or so repertoires were used to score co-occurrence in the validation cohort in a later analysis, because that analysis had no HLA typing for the cohort. In vitro tests confirmed that three of the cytomegalovirus-associated TCR beta chains recognize cytomegalovirus antigens. In the study, around 150 TCR beta chains were listed as associated with cytomegalovirus. The authors suggested that the approach could potentially be extended to other disease states and immunological phenotypes. Most TCR sequences were seen in very few donors, while some public TCRs were found in many individuals. Subsequent analysis determined that TCRs grouped into clusters in the first cohort also showed a tendency toward co-occurrence across the roughly 120 validation repertoires, and approximately 94% of cluster scores exceeded 0. In both the original and validation cohorts, the classifier was reported to diagnose cytomegalovirus status with high specificity and sensitivity.

Separate from the approximately 670-subject first cohort, the validation cohort of 120 subjects was the group to which the donors belonged. Receptors were amplified or captured by the immunoSEQ multiplex PCR assay. The original methods were these. A statistical classification framework was developed to diagnose cytomegalovirus status using the catalog of TCR beta chain sequences. TCRdb retrieved this table from immuneACCESS and kept in-frame rearrangements only. Not all clones are present; in checked studies, unresolved V genes account for under half, and no reason is known for the remainder. V and J calls and clone size are given by that table; D and trimming were obtained from the DNA. Present in this sample are a few hundred thousand clones, less than 90% of which were seen just once. The biggest ten clones account for approximately 12% of the sample. Sequencing was done on a sample of PBMCs. The receptor's source is a man younger than 30 in good health and CMV-seropositive.

The DNA sequence is TGCGCCAGCAGCTTGGCGAGTACAGTGGATGAAAAACTGTTTTTT. Translated, it gives CASSLASTVDEKLFF. The rearranged segments are TRBV5-1 and TRBJ1-4; the D gene assignment is ambiguous. V gives up 0 bases and J gives up 6 bases, and the segment between their germline ends measures 12 bases. Spanning cysteine to phenylalanine, the CDR3 consists of 15 amino acids. This entry keeps only the CDR3 DNA: 45 bases, framed from base 1. The germline V gene supplies CDR1 SGHRS and CDR2 YFSETQ.